The entry below describes one T cell receptor beta chain. Its antigen is undetermined. This entry belongs to a study of breast tumors, draining lymph nodes, adjacent tissues. CDR3 length equals 17 residues. The V and J ends lost 2 bases and 0 bases respectively, with 14 bases between them. The germline CDR1 and CDR2 sequences are MNHNS and SASEGT. TCRdb processed the multiplex PCR reads anew with MiXCR; each CDR3 protein has one entry. This table has about 20,000 distinct CDR3 sequences, approximately 31% appearing once. Study results and caveats: Tumors had less TCR diversity than lymph nodes, more than nontumor tissue. Luminal-like breast cancer showed significantly higher tumor–nontumor repertoire similarity than basal-like. Findings are consistent with lymph node origin and intratumoral expansion of most tumor T cells.

The chain is built from TRBV6-1 and TRBJ2-4; D uncertain. This TCR came from a female donor with breast cancer. Some clones in this sample may be carry-over from other donors' samples. The sequencing input was breast tumor tissue. The CDR3 protein is CASSESVEGKAKNIQYF. CDR3 DNA sequence: TGTGCCAGCAGTGAATCCGTCGAAGGGAAAGCCAAAAACATTCAGTACTTC.